This note documents a single TCR beta chain sequence. Methods used by the authors: Estimated nucleated cell counts came from reference gene primer amplification. This table comes from immunoSEQ multiplex PCR, and its TCRdb copy is limited to in-frame clones, with some not included. That table gives V, J and clone size, and the DNA gave D and trimming. The repertoire holds roughly 300,000 clones, with approximately 88% as singletons. The V gene's germline CDR1 is SNHLY and CDR2 FYNNEI. This CDR3 is built from 13 residues. V shed 4 bases and J shed 2 bases, with 6 bases lying between them. The data were taken from a study of blood T cell repertoires in COVID-19. Study summary: The samples span acute and convalescent COVID-19 from the United States, Italy and Spain. Sources were T cells, B-cell-depleted T cells, or PBMCs; the material itself was cDNA or gDNA.

Sequences were obtained from peripheral blood. The chain combines TRBV2 with TRBJ1-5, with a possible D match to TRBD1 (5 bases). This sequence was found in a man between 18 and 29 years old with active or convalescent COVID-19. The CDR3 region is CASSVRGNQPQHF. CDR3 nucleotides: TGTGCCAGCAGTGTCAGGGGCAATCAGCCCCAGCATTTT. The variable domain in full, with the rest retrieved from reference TRBV2 and TRBJ1-5, is EPEVTQTPSHQVTQMGQEVILRCVPISNHLYFYWYRQILGQKVEFLVSFYNNEISEKSEIFDDQFSVERPDGSNFTLKIRSTKLEDSAMYFCASSVRGNQPQHFGDGTRLSIL.